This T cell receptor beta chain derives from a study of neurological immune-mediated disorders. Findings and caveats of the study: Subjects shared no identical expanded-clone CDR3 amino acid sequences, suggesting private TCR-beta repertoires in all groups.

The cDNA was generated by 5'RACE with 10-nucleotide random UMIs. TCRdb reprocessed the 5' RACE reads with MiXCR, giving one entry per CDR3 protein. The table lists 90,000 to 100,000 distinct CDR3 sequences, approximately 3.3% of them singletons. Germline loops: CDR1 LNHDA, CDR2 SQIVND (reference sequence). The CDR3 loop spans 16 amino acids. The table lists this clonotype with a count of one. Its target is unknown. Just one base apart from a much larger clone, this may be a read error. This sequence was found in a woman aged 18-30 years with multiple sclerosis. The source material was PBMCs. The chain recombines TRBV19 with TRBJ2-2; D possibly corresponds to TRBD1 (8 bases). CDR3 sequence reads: CATSGQGGVNTGELFF. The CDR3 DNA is TGTGCCACTAGTGGACAGGGAGGGGTTAACACCGGGGAGCTGTTTTTT.